A selection of T cell receptor beta chains follows, all from one sample in a study of regulatory T cells in long-lasting Graves disease. TCRdb called the multiplex PCR reads again in MiXCR, with one record for every CDR3 protein. This sample carries under 700,000 distinct CDR3 sequences, 15% to 20% of them seen once, and the ten largest clones take more than 20%. The data also belong to a second study, concerning T cells in Graves' hyperthyroidism and ophthalmopathy.

The sample here was peripheral blood mononuclear cells (PBMCs), taken at new diagnosis, from a patient treated with antithyroid drugs. Every receptor here comes from a woman between 40 and 65 years old with Graves disease. The CDR3 runs from the conserved cysteine through the conserved F or W. D genes are given only for firm matches. Rows give clone size only sometimes, using once, few, many, or a class for an expanded clone.

d_call,j_call,cdr3_length,clone_size,v_call,cdr3_nt,cdr3_aa
NA,TRBJ1-2,15,many,TRBV2,TGTGCCAGCAGTGAAGTCGAGGGCAGGGTGGGTGGCTACACCTTC,CASSEVEGRVGGYTF
NA,TRBJ2-7,14,many,TRBV2,TGTGCCAGCAGTGTGACACCGGTCTCCTACGAGCAGTACTTC,CASSVTPVSYEQYF
NA,TRBJ2-2,16,NA,TRBV19,TGTGCCAGTACTATCGGGGGCTTGGTGGACACCGGGGAGCTGTTTTTT,CASTIGGLVDTGELFF
TRBD1,TRBJ2-3,14,few,TRBV20-1,TGCAGCGGACTCTCAGGGGGAAGCACAGATACGCAGTATTTT,CSGLSGGSTDTQYF
TRBD2,TRBJ2-1,16,few,TRBV10-3,TGTGCCATCAGTGATCCTAGCGGGGGGGCCGTCATTGAGCAGTTCTTC,CAISDPSGGAVIEQFF
NA,TRBJ1-6,17,many,TRBV5-1,TGCGCCAGCAGACCTGGACCAGGGAGCTCCTATAATTCACCCCTCCACTTT,CASRPGPGSSYNSPLHF
TRBD1,TRBJ1-1,15,few,TRBV5-1,TGCGCCAGCAGCTGGGGACAGGGATATAGCACTGAAGCTTTCTTT,CASSWGQGYSTEAFF
NA,TRBJ1-5,14,many,TRBV11-3,TGTGCCAGCAGCTTACAGGGGAGCGGTCAGCCCCAGCATTTT,CASSLQGSGQPQHF
NA,TRBJ2-1,16,NA,TRBV6-4,TGTGCCAGCAGTGACTCTGTTACAGGGAGTTACAATGAGCAGTTCTTC,CASSDSVTGSYNEQFF
NA,TRBJ1-6,15,few,TRBV29-1,TGCAGCGTTGGACAGGATCGATCCTATAATTCACCCCTCCACTTT,CSVGQDRSYNSPLHF
TRBD1,TRBJ2-4,12,many,TRBV7-2,TGTGCCAGCAGTCCACGACAGGGGTTGCTGTACTTC,CASSPRQGLLYF
NA,TRBJ1-2,16,many,TRBV27,TGTGCCAGCAGAAAACATGAGGCAAGAGCTAACTATGGCTACACCTTC,CASRKHEARANYGYTF
TRBD1,TRBJ2-7,14,NA,TRBV20-1,TGCAGTACTAGAATCCGGGACAGCTCCTACGAGCAGTACTTC,CSTRIRDSSYEQYF
TRBD1,TRBJ1-1,15,many,TRBV6-5,TGTGCCAGCAGTTTGACAGGGGGATCTATGACTGAAGCTTTCTTT,CASSLTGGSMTEAFF
NA,TRBJ1-4,12,many,TRBV30,TGTGCCTGGTCTGTGGGAGGTGAAAAACTGTTTTTT,CAWSVGGEKLFF
TRBD1,TRBJ1-1,21,few,TRBV20-1,TGCAGTGCTAGAGATCTCCCCACGGGATTAGGATGGGACAGGAGGAACACTGAAGCTTTCTTT,CSARDLPTGLGWDRRNTEAFF
TRBD2,TRBJ2-5,14,NA,TRBV20-1,TGCAGTGCTGCTATCTTAGCGGGGGGCGGGGCCCAGTACTTC,CSAAILAGGGAQYF
TRBD1,TRBJ1-2,14,NA,TRBV14,TGTGCCAGCAGCCGTTGGGAGGGGGCGAAAGGCTACACCTTC,CASSRWEGAKGYTF
TRBD1,TRBJ1-5,15,many,TRBV2,TGTGCCAGCAGCCGCGGACAGGGGGGGTCAACGTCCCAGCATTTT,CASSRGQGGSTSQHF
NA,TRBJ1-2,15,few,TRBV19,TGTGCCAGTAGTATGCGTGGTGGCGGGGCGTATGGCTACACCTTC,CASSMRGGGAYGYTF
NA,TRBJ1-2,13,few,TRBV11-2,TGTGCCAGCAGCCTACCCGAGGGTGATGGCTACACCTTC,CASSLPEGDGYTF
NA,TRBJ2-1,13,NA,TRBV5-1,TGCGCCAGCAGCTTGGCCCCTAGGGATGAGCAGTTCTTC,CASSLAPRDEQFF
NA,TRBJ1-3,14,few,TRBV20-1,TGCAGTGCTAGAGGGACAGTCTCTGGAAACACCATATATTTT,CSARGTVSGNTIYF
NA,TRBJ2-1,11,NA,TRBV20-1,TGCAGTGCCCGCTACTACAATGAGCAGTTCTTC,CSARYYNEQFF
TRBD1,TRBJ1-2,13,NA,TRBV19,TGTGCCAGTAGTATTGGACAGGTTAGAGGCTACACCTTC,CASSIGQVRGYTF
TRBD1,TRBJ1-4,13,NA,TRBV15,TGTGCCACCAGCAATACAGGGGAAGAAAAACTGTTTTTT,CATSNTGEEKLFF
TRBD1,TRBJ2-7,15,many,TRBV7-8,TGTGCCAGCAGCTTTAAGACAGGGCAACTCTACGAGCAGTACTTC,CASSFKTGQLYEQYF
NA,TRBJ2-7,14,many,TRBV7-9,TGTGCCAGCAGCTTCCCCGGAACTTCCTACGAGCAGTACTTC,CASSFPGTSYEQYF
TRBD1,TRBJ2-7,16,NA,TRBV30,TGTGCCTGGGGACAGGGTTGGGACAGGGGATCCTACGAGCAGTACTTC,CAWGQGWDRGSYEQYF
TRBD2,TRBJ2-7,18,few,TRBV7-2,TGTGCCAGCAGCTTAGAGATTAGTCTGGGACTAGCGTCCTACGAGCAGTACTTC,CASSLEISLGLASYEQYF
NA,TRBJ1-1,13,NA,TRBV10-3,TGTGCCATCAGTGGCTTCTTGGGGTCTGAAGCTTTCTTT,CAISGFLGSEAFF
TRBD2,TRBJ2-4,14,NA,TRBV6-1,TGTGCCAGCAGTGCAGGGGCGGGGGGAAACATTCAGTACTTC,CASSAGAGGNIQYF
TRBD1,TRBJ1-6,15,many,TRBV11-2,TGTGCCAGCAGCTCATACAGGGGATTAAACTCACCCCTCCACTTT,CASSSYRGLNSPLHF
TRBD1,TRBJ2-3,14,many,TRBV5-4,TGTGCCAGCACCCCAGGGGGAGACACAGATACGCAGTATTTT,CASTPGGDTDTQYF
NA,TRBJ2-1,14,many,TRBV12-3/TRBV12-4,TGTGCCAGCAAAGGACTGGGCTCCTACAATGAGCAGTTCTTC,CASKGLGSYNEQFF